This T cell receptor beta chain was sequenced during a study of T cell responses to AZD1222 COVID-19 vaccine. The J segment lost 4 bases and the V segment lost 2 bases, leaving 9 bases of the junction unmatched. Germline CDR1 is SGHTA and CDR2 is FQGNSA. This CDR3 is 17 amino acids long. Comments on this clone: The antigen remains undetermined.

Sequenced by immunoSEQ multiplex PCR; TCRdb stores in-frame clones only, minus some. The data show some 130,000 clones, approximately 85% seen once. General study points: Baseline antibody screening turned up just a handful of seropositive AZD1222 recipients. Spike was spanned by vaccine-associated CD4 TCRs, which were dominant at 160-218 and 743-854. Targets within unmutated variant regions were reportedly found for nearly half of spike-specific TCRs.

The sequences come from peripheral blood, collected 28 days after the second dose of the MenACWY control vaccine. The J gene is TRBJ2-2, the V gene TRBV7-2, with 8 bases identical to TRBD2. The source of this sequence is an adult who received the MenACWY meningococcal vaccine as a control. Here the CDR3 DNA reads TGTGCCAGCAGCTTAAACCCGTTAGCGGGACTCACCGGGGAGCTGTTTTTT. It yields the protein CASSLNPLAGLTGELFF.